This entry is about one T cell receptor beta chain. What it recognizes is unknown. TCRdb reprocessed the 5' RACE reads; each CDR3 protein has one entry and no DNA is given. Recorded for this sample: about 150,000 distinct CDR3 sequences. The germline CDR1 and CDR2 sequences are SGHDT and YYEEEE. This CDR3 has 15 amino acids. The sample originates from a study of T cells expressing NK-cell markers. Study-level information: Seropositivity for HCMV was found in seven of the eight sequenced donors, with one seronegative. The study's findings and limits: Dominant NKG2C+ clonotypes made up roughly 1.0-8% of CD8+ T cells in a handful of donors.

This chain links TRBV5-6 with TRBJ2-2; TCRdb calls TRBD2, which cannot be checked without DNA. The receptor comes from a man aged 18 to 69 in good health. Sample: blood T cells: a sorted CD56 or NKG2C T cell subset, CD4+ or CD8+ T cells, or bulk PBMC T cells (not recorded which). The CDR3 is CASSWTSGVTGELFF.